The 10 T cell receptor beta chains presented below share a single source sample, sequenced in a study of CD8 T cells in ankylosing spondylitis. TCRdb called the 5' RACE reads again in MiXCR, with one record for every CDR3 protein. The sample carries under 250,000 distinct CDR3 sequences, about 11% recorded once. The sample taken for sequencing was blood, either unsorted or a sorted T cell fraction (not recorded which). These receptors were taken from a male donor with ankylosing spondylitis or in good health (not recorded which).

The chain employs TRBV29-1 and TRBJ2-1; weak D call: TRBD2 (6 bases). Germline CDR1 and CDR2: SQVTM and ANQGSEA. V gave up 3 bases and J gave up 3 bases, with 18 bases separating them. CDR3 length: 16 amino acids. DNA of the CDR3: TGCAGCGTTGAGAGTTCAGCGGGTCTTCGCTACAATGAGCAGTTCTTC. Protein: CSVESSAGLRYNEQFF.

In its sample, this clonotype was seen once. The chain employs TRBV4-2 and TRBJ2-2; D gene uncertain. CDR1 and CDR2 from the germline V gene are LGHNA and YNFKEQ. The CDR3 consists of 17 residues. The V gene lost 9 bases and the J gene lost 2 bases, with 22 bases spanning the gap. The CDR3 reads CARALGIQTINTGELFF. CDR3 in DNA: TGTGCCAGGGCCCTTGGTATACAGACAATAAACACCGGGGAGCTGTTTTTT.

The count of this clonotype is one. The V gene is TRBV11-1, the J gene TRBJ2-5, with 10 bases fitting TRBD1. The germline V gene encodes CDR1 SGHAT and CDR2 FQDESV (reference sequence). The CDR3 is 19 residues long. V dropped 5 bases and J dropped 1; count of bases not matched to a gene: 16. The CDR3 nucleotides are TGTGCCAGCAGCCCACGAAAGGGGCAGACAGGGGGCCTCCAAGAGACCCAGTACTTC. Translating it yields CASSPRKGQTGGLQETQYF. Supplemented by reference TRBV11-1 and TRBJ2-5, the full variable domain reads EAEVAQSPRYKITEKSQAVAFWCDPISGHATLYWYRQILGQGPELLVQFQDESVVDDSQLPKDRFSAERLKGVDSTLKIQPAELGDSAMYLCASSPRKGQTGGLQETQYFGPGTRLLVL.

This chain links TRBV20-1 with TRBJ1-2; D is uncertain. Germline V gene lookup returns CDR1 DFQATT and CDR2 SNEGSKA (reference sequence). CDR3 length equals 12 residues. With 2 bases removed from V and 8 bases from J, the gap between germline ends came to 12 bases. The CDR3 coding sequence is TGCAGTGCTAGAAGAATTGTGGGGGGCTACACCTTC. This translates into CSARRIVGGYTF.

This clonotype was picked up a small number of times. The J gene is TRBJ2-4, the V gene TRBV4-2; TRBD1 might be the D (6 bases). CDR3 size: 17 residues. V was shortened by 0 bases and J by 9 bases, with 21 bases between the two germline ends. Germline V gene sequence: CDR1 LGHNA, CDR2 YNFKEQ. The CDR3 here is CASSQDPSGAAQGIQYF. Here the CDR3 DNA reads TGTGCCAGCAGCCAAGATCCCAGTGGGGCGGCACAGGGCATTCAGTACTTC.

The CDR3 spells CASSTRMNTEAFF. The CDR3 bases are TGTGCCAGCAGTACCCGAATGAACACTGAAGCTTTCTTT. The V and J genes are TRBV2 and TRBJ1-1, with D hard to call. CDR1 is SNHLY and CDR2 is FYNNEI in the germline V gene. V gave up 5 bases and J gave up 0 bases, with 7 bases separating them. The CDR3 is 13 residues long. Looking up the rest from reference TRBV2 and TRBJ1-1 gives the full variable domain: EPEVTQTPSHQVTQMGQEVILRCVPISNHLYFYWYRQILGQKVEFLVSFYNNEISEKSEIFDDQFSVERPDGSNFTLKIRSTKLEDSAMYFCASSTRMNTEAFFGQGTRLTVV.

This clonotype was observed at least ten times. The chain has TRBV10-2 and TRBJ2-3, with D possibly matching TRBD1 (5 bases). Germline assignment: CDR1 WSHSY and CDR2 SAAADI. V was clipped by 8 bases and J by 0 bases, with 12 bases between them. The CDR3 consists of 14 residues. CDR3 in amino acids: CASRTLASTDTQYF. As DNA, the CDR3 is TGCGCCAGCCGGACACTGGCTAGCACAGATACGCAGTATTTT.

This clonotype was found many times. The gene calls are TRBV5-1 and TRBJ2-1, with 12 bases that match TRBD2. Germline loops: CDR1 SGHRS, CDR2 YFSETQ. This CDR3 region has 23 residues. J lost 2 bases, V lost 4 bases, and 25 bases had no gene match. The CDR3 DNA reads TGCGCCAGCAGCCCGACTGCGGACAGGGGGATCAGGACTAGCGGGACGGCCTACAATGAGCAGTTCTTC. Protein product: CASSPTADRGIRTSGTAYNEQFF.

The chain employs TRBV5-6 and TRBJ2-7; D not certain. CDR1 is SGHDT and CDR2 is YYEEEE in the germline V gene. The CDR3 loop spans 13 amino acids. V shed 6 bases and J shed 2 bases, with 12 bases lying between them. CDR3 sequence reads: CASTRNPTYEQYF. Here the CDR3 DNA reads TGTGCCAGCACCAGAAACCCTACCTACGAGCAGTACTTC.

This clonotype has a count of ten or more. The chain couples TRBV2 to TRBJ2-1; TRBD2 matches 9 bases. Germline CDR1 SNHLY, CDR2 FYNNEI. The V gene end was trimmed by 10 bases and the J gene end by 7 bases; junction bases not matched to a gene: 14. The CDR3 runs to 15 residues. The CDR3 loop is CAIQDPSGTANEQFF. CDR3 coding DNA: TGTGCCATACAGGATCCTAGCGGGACCGCGAATGAGCAGTTCTTC.